These 17 T cell receptor beta chains were all obtained from the same sample, sequenced in a study of CD8 T cells in ankylosing spondylitis. TCRdb called the 5' RACE reads again in MiXCR, with one record for every CDR3 protein. The sample records fewer than 180,000 distinct CDR3 sequences, under 45% being singletons. Sequenced input: synovial fluid, either unsorted or a sorted T cell fraction (not recorded which). All receptors derive from a male donor with ankylosing spondylitis.

V gene TRBV7-6 combines with J gene TRBJ1-1, with D unclear. With 2 bases removed from V and 1 base from J, the gap between germline ends came to 8 bases. This CDR3 is 14 amino acids long. CDR1 and CDR2 from the germline V gene are SGHVS and FNYEAQ. The CDR3 region has the DNA TGTGCCAGCAGCTTAAGACCGAAGAACACTGAAGCTTTCTTT. It specifies CASSLRPKNTEAFF.

This chain links TRBV5-1 with TRBJ2-1; 8 bases align to TRBD2. Losses at the gene ends were 4 bases for V and 8 bases for J; bases not matched to a gene: 5. This CDR3 spans 13 amino acids. Per germline, CDR1 SGHRS and CDR2 YFSETQ. The CDR3 here is CASSLGLVDEQFF. CDR3 DNA sequence: TGCGCCAGCAGCCTGGGACTAGTTGATGAGCAGTTCTTC.

This clonotype was seen more than once but under ten times. The chain combines TRBV7-4 with TRBJ2-6; D is unclear. CDR1 and CDR2 (germline): SGHVT, SQSDAQ. The V end lost 7 bases, the J end lost 3 bases, and 7 bases lay between the germline ends. The CDR3 has 13 residues. In DNA, the CDR3 is TGTGCCAGCATTTCGGGTGGGGCCAACGTCCTGACTTTC. Protein product: CASISGGANVLTF.

This clonotype was counted at least ten times. J is TRBJ1-2 and V is TRBV12-3 or TRBV12-4; D call uncertain. V was pared by 6 bases and J by 4 bases, with 18 bases between. The CDR3 covers 15 residues. This chain's CDR3 is CASSPPAPGSYGYTF. The CDR3 region has the DNA TGTGCCAGCAGCCCACCGGCCCCGGGCTCCTATGGCTACACCTTC.

This clonotype has just a few counts. This chain links TRBV19 with TRBJ2-7, with D perhaps TRBD1 or TRBD2 (5 bases each). V lost 6 bases to trimming and J lost 2 bases, with 14 bases between them. Germline V gene data show CDR1 as LNHDA and CDR2 as SQIVND (reference sequence). The length of the CDR3 is 14 residues. The CDR3, as DNA: TGTGCCAGTAGCATACGGGACGACGCCTACGAGCAGTACTTC. It encodes CASSIRDDAYEQYF.

This chain links TRBV20-1 with TRBJ2-1; D not resolved. Deletions cut 3 bases from V and 1 base from J, with 4 bases between. CDR3 size: 12 residues. Germline V CDR1 and CDR2: DFQATT, SNEGSKA (reference sequence). CDR3 sequence (DNA): TGCAGTGCTAGCGCGTCCTACAATGAGCAGTTCTTC. Residues: CSASASYNEQFF.

This chain joins TRBV2 and TRBJ2-7, with TRBD2 as a possible D gene (6 bases). The V end lost 11 bases, the J end lost 7 bases, and 12 bases lay between the germline ends. The CDR3 sequence is 10 residues long. The V gene's germline CDR1 is SNHLY and CDR2 FYNNEI. Here the CDR3 reads CASLRGEQYF. The CDR3 DNA reads TGTGCCTCTCTTCGGGGGGAGCAGTACTTC.

In its sample, this clonotype was seen a few times. This chain links TRBV20-1 with TRBJ2-5, with 9 nucleotides matching TRBD1. V was pared by 5 bases and J by 7 bases, with 5 bases of the junction left unmatched. The CDR3 contains 12 residues. Germline V gives CDR1 DFQATT, CDR2 SNEGSKA (reference sequence). The CDR3 DNA is TGCAGTGCTGACAGGGGGTCTGCGACCCAGTACTTC. Its protein product is CSADRGSATQYF.

This clonotype has only a few counts. This rearrangement joins TRBV20-1 to TRBJ1-1; D is unclear. Trimming stripped 0 bases from V and 3 bases from J, with 14 bases between. This CDR3 comprises 15 residues. Germline loops: CDR1 DFQATT, CDR2 SNEGSKA (reference sequence). This CDR3 reads CSARDDRVFDTEAFF. For the CDR3, the DNA is TGCAGTGCTAGAGATGATAGGGTTTTTGACACTGAAGCTTTCTTT.

The CDR3 coding sequence is TGCGCCAGCAGCCAAGAGGGCGCAACCTCTGGGGCCAACGTCCTGACTTTC. It encodes CASSQEGATSGANVLTF. This rearrangement joins TRBV4-3 to TRBJ2-6; no definite D call. Germline V CDR1 and CDR2: LGHNA, YSLEER. V was shortened by 0 bases and J by 0 bases, with 9 bases between the two germline ends. The length of the CDR3 is 17 residues.

This clonotype was found many times. This rearrangement joins TRBV2 to TRBJ2-1; the match to TRBD2 covers 12 bases. J lost 0 bases, V lost 6 bases, and 9 bases had no gene match. Germline V gene sequence: CDR1 SNHLY, CDR2 FYNNEI. The CDR3 has 18 residues. CDR3 DNA sequence: TGTGCCAGCAGCGACCCAGCTAGCGGGGGGGCCTCCTACAATGAGCAGTTCTTC. This sequence encodes CASSDPASGGASYNEQFF.

The CDR3 DNA reads TGTGCCAGCAGCTATGATTGGGGTTCACCCCTCCACTTT. Translation: CASSYDWGSPLHF. The chain uses TRBV5-5 and TRBJ1-6; D remains unclear. The V gene lost 3 bases and the J gene lost 9 bases, with 10 bases spanning the gap. Germline V CDR1 and CDR2: SGHKS, YYEKEE (reference sequence). CDR3 length: 13 residues.

The chain couples TRBV4-3 to TRBJ2-1, with D perhaps TRBD2 (6 bases). V lost 2 bases and J 5 bases, leaving 19 bases between the germline ends. CDR1 LGHNA and CDR2 YSLEER come from the germline V gene. This CDR3 region has 17 residues. The DNA of the CDR3 is TGCGCCAGCAGCCAATATAGCGGCGGCGCCCCCCACAATGAGCAGTTCTTC. This codes for CASSQYSGGAPHNEQFF.

In this sample, this clonotype turned up many times. The V call is TRBV27, the J call TRBJ1-1, with D tentatively TRBD1 (5 bases). V lost 0 bases to trimming and J lost 0 bases, with 8 bases between them. The CDR3 consists of 15 residues. CDR1 is MNHEY and CDR2 is SMNVEV in the germline V gene (reference sequence). The CDR3 region has the DNA TGTGCCAGCAGTTTATCTGGGGCAATGAACACTGAAGCTTTCTTT. Translating it yields CASSLSGAMNTEAFF.

V gene TRBV2 combines with J gene TRBJ2-1, with 8 positions matching TRBD2. CDR3 size: 15 residues. Germline-derived CDR1 and CDR2 are SNHLY and FYNNEI. V lost 3 bases and J lost 9; bases outside the gene matches: 10. The CDR3 is CASSDRGGGWGEQFF. The DNA for the CDR3 is TGTGCCAGCAGTGATCGGGGGGGCGGATGGGGTGAGCAGTTCTTC.

V usage is TRBV5-6 and J usage is TRBJ2-7, with unresolved D. The CDR3 extends over 13 amino acids. The germline V and J ends were trimmed by 2 bases and 2 bases, with 8 bases remaining between them. Germline V CDR1 and CDR2: SGHDT, YYEEEE. The CDR3: CASSLGSTYEQYF. CDR3 nucleotides: TGTGCCAGCAGCTTAGGGTCAACCTACGAGCAGTACTTC.

The V gene is TRBV12-3 or TRBV12-4, the J gene TRBJ1-3; the D gene is possibly TRBD1 (5 bases). Trimming shortened V by 8 bases and J by 0 bases, and 11 bases separated the two germline ends. The CDR3 runs to 14 residues. The CDR3 bases are TGTGCCAGCCTGGGACTTAGCTCTGGAAACACCATATATTTT. It is translated as CASLGLSSGNTIYF.